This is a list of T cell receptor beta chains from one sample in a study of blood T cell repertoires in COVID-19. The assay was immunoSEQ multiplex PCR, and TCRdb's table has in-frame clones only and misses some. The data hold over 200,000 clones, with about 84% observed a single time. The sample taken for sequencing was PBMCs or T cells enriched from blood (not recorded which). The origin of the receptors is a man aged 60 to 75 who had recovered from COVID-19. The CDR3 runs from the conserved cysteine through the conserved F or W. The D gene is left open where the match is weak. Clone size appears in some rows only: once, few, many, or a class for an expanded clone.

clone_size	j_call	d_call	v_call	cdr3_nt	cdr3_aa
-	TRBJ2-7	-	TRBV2	TGTGCCAGCAGTCGGGGAGCCTACTACGAGCAGTACTTC	CASSRGAYYEQYF
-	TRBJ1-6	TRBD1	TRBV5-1	TGCGCCAGCAGATCCGACAGGGGGAACAATTCACCCCTCCACTTT	CASRSDRGNNSPLHF
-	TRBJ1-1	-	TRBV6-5	TGTGCCAGCAGTCTCTCCGGGAAGGTGAACACTGAAGCTTTCTTT	CASSLSGKVNTEAFF
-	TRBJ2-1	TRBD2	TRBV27	TGTGCCAGCAGTTTTTTTTGGAGGACTAGCGGGATGAATGAGCAGTTCTTC	CASSFFWRTSGMNEQFF
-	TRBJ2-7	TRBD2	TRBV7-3	TGTGCCAGCAGCGTGAGCGGGGGCTCCCCCCACGAGCAGTACTTC	CASSVSGGSPHEQYF
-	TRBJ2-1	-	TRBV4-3	TGCGCCAGCAGCCAAGAGATGGGGGGGGCGGCCTACAATGAGCAGTTCTTC	CASSQEMGGAAYNEQFF
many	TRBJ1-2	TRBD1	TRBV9	TGTGCCAGCAGCGTAAGAGGGACAGTCGGGGATGGCTACACCTTC	CASSVRGTVGDGYTF
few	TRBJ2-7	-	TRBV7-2	TGTGCCAGCAGCTTAGGCGGGACGTTTTCCTACGAGCAGTACTTC	CASSLGGTFSYEQYF
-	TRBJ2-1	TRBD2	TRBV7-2	TGTGCCAGCAGCCTAGGGACTAGCGGGGGGATGAATGAGCAGTTCTTC	CASSLGTSGGMNEQFF
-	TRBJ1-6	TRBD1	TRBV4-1	TGCGCCAGCGCTTATGACAGGGATAACAATTCACCCCTCCACTTT	CASAYDRDNNSPLHF
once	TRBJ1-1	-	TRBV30	TGTGCCTGGAGTGTGGGGGGTTACACTGAAGCTTTCTTT	CAWSVGGYTEAFF
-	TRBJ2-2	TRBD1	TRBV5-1	TGCGCCAGCAGCTTGGAAGGGACAGGGGTCGAGGAGCTGTTTTTT	CASSLEGTGVEELFF
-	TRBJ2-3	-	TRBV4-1	TGCGCCAGCAGCCAAGGGACTACCGAAGGCACAGATACGCAGTATTTT	CASSQGTTEGTDTQYF
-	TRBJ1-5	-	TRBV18	TGTGCCAGCTCACCAGAACATAGCAATCAGCCCCAGCATTTT	CASSPEHSNQPQHF
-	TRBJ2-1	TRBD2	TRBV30	TGTGCGGGAGGCGGTCTAGCGGGGACCCGCCGACGCTCCTACAATGAGCAGTTCTTC	CAGGGLAGTRRRSYNEQFF